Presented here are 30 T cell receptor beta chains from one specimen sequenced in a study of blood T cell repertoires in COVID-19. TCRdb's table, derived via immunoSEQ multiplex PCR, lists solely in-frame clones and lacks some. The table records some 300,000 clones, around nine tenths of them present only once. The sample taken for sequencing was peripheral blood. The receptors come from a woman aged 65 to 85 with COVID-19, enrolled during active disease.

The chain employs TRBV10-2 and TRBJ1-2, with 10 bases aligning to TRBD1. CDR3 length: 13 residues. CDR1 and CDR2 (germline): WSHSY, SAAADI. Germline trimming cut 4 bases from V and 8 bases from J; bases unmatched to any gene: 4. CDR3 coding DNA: TGCGCCAGCAGTGGACAGGGGGCAAGAGGCTACACCTTC. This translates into CASSGQGARGYTF.

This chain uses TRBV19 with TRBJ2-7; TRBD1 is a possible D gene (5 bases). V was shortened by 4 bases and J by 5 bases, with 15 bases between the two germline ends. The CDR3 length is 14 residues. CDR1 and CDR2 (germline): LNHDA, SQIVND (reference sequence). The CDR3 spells CASSSFPRVDEQYF. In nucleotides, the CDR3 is TGTGCCAGTAGTAGTTTCCCCAGGGTCGACGAGCAGTACTTC.

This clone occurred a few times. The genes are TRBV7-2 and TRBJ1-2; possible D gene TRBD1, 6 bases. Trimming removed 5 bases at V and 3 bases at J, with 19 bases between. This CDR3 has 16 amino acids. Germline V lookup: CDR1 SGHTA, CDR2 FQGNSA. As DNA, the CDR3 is TGTGCCAGCAGCCCCAGCACCACAGGGACGGACTATGGCTACACCTTC. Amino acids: CASSPSTTGTDYGYTF.

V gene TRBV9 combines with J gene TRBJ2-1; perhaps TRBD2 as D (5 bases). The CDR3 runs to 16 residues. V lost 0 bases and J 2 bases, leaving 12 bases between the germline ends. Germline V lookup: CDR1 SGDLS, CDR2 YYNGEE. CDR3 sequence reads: CASSVEAGQTYNEQFF. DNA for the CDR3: TGTGCCAGCAGCGTAGAGGCGGGCCAAACCTACAATGAGCAGTTCTTC. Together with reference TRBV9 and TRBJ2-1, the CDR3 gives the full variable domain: DSGVTQTPKHLITATGQRVTLRCSPRSGDLSVYWYQQSLDQGLQFLIQYYNGEERAKGNILERFSAQQFPDLHSELNLSSLELGDSALYFCASSVEAGQTYNEQFFGPGTRLTVL.

The CDR3: CASRRTDSGNTIYF. The DNA for the CDR3 is TGTGCCAGCAGGAGGACAGACTCTGGAAACACCATATATTTT. V and J are TRBV6-6 and TRBJ1-3, with D possibly TRBD1 on 6 matching bases. The CDR3 consists of 14 residues. CDR1 and CDR2 (germline): MNHNY, SVGAGI (reference sequence). Trimming stripped 6 bases from V and 0 bases from J, with 9 bases between.

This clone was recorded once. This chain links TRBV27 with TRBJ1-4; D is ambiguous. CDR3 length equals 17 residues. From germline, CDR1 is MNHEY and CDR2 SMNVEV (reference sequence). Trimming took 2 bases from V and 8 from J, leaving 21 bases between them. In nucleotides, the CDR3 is TGTGCCAGCAGTTTAGGGTGGCAGAGGGTTAATAAGGAAAAACTGTTTTTT. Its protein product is CASSLGWQRVNKEKLFF.

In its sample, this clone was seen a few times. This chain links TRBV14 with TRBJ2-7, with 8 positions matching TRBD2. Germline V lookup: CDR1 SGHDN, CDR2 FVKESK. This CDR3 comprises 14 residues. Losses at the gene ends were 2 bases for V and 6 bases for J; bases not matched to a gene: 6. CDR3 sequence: CASSQPGLVGEQYF. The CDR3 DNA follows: TGTGCCAGCAGCCAACCGGGACTAGTTGGCGAGCAGTACTTC.

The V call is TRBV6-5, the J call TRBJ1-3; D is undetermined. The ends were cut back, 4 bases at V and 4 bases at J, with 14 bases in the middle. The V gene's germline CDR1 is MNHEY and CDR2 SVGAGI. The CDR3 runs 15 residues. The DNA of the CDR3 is TGTGCCAGCAGTTCCTCTTGGGCGTCGGGAAACACCATATATTTT. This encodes CASSSSWASGNTIYF.

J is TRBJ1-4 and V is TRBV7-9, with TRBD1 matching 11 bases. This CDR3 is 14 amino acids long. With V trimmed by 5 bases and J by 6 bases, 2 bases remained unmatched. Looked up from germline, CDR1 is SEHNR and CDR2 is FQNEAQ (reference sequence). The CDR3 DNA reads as TGTGCCAGCAGCCGGACAGGGGGCTATGAAAAACTGTTTTTT. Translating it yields CASSRTGGYEKLFF.

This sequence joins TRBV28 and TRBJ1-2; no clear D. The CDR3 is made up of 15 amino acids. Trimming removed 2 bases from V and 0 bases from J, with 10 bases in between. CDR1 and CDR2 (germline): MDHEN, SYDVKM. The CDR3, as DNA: TGTGCCAGCAGTTTACTACTACAAGCTAACTATGGCTACACCTTC. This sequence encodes CASSLLLQANYGYTF.

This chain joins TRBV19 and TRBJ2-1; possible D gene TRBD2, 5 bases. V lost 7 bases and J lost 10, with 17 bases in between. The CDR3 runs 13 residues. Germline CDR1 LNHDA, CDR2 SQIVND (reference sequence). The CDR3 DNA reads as TGTGCCAGTATGAGGGTCGGGGAAGGCGAGCAGTTCTTC. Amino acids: CASMRVGEGEQFF.

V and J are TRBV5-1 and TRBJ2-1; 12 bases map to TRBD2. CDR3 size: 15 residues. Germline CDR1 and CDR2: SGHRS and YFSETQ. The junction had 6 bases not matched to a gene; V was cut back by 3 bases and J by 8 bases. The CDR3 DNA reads TGCGCCAGCAGCTGGGGACTAGCGGGTTCCCATGAGCAGTTCTTC. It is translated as CASSWGLAGSHEQFF.

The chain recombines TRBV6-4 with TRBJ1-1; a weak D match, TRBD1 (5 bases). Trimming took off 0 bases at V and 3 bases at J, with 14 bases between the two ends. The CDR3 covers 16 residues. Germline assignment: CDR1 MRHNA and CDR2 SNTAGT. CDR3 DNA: TGTGCCAGCAGTGACTCGCCAGGGAAGGGGTACACTGAAGCTTTCTTT. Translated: CASSDSPGKGYTEAFF.

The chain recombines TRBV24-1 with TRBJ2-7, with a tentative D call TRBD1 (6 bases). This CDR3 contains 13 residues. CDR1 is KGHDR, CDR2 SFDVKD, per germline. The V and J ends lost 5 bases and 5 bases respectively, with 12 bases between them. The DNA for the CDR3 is TGTGCCACCAGTGCCCTAGACAGGAACGAGCAGTACTTC. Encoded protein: CATSALDRNEQYF.

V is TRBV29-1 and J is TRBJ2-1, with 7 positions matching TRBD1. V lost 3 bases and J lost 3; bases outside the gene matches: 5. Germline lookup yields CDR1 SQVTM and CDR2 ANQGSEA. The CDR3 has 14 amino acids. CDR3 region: CSVDKQGIYNEQFF. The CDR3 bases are TGCAGCGTTGATAAACAGGGGATCTACAATGAGCAGTTCTTC.

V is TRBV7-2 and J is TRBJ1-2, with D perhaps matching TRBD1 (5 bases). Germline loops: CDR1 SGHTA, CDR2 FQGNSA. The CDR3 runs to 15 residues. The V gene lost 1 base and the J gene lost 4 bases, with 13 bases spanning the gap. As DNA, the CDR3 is TGTGCCAGCAGCTTAGTTCGGGGGATAGGCTATGGCTACACCTTC. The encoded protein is CASSLVRGIGYGYTF.

CDR3 nucleotides: TGCGCCAGCAGCCAAGACTTTTCTTTCGACAGGTTCTACGAGCAGTACTTC. Protein: CASSQDFSFDRFYEQYF. This sequence joins TRBV4-1 and TRBJ2-7; a possible D gene is TRBD1 (6 bases). CDR3 length: 17 amino acids. Germline V gene data show CDR1 as MGHRA and CDR2 as YSYEKL. The V gene lost 0 bases and the J gene lost 3 bases, with 18 bases spanning the gap.

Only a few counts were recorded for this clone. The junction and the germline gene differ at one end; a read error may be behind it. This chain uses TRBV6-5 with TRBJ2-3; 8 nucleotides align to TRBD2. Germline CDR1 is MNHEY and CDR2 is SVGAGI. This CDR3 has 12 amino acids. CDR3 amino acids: CASSYGAGGNIF. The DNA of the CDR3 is TGTGCCAGCAGTTACGGCGCGGGGGGTAACATCTTT.

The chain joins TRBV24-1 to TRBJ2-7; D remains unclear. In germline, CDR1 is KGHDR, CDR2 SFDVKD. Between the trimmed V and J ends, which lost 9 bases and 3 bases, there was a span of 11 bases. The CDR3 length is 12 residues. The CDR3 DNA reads TGTGCCACCGAATCTGCAGACTACGAGCAGTACTTC. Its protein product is CATESADYEQYF.

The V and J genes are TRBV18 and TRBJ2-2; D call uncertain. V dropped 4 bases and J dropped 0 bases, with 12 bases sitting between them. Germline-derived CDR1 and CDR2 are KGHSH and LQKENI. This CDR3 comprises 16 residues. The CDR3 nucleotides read TGTGCCAGCTCACACTCACAGACCGCGAACACCGGGGAGCTGTTTTTT. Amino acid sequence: CASSHSQTANTGELFF.

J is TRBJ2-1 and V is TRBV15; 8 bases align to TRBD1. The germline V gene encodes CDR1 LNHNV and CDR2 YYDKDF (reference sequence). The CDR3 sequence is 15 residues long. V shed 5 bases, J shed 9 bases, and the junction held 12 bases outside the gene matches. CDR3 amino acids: CATSSRQGSGAEQFF. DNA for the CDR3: TGTGCCACCAGCTCTAGACAGGGGAGTGGTGCTGAGCAGTTCTTC.

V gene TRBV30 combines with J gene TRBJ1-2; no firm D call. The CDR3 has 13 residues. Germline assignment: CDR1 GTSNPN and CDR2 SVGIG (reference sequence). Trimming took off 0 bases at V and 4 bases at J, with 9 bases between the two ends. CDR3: CAWSVDRGYGYTF. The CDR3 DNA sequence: TGTGCCTGGAGTGTTGACCGGGGCTATGGCTACACCTTC.

The CDR3 nucleotides are TGTGCCTGGAGCTCTGGGGTAGCGGGGCCCTTCACAGATACGCAGTATTTT. Encoded protein: CAWSSGVAGPFTDTQYF. The J gene is TRBJ2-3, the V gene TRBV30, with 8 bases fitting TRBD2. Germline V gives CDR1 GTSNPN, CDR2 SVGIG (reference sequence). Losses at the gene ends were 3 bases for V and 2 bases for J; bases not matched to a gene: 13. This CDR3 comprises 17 residues. Full variable domain (outside the CDR3, taken from reference TRBV30 and TRBJ2-3): SQTIHQWPATLVQPVGSPLSLECTVEGTSNPNLYWYRQAAGRGLQLLFYSVGIGQISSEVPQNLSASRPQDRQFILSSKKLLLSDSGFYLCAWSSGVAGPFTDTQYFGPGTRLTVL.

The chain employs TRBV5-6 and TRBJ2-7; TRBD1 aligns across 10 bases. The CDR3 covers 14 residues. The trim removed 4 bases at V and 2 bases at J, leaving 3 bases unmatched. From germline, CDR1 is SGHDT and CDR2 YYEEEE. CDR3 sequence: CASSLDRGTYEQYF. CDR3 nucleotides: TGTGCCAGCAGCCTGGACAGGGGGACCTACGAGCAGTACTTC.

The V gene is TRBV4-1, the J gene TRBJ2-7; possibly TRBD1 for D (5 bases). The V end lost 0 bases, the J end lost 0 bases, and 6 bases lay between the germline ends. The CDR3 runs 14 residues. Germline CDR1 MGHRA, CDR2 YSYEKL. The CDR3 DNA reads TGCGCCAGCAGCCAAGAGGACACCTCCTACGAGCAGTACTTC. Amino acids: CASSQEDTSYEQYF.

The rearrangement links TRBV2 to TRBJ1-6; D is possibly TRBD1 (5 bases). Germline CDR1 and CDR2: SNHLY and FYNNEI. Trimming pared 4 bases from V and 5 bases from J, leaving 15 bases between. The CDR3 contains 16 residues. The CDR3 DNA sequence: TGTGCCAGCAGTGTTGGGGGGACGGGGAATAATTCACCCCTCCACTTT. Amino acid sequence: CASSVGGTGNNSPLHF. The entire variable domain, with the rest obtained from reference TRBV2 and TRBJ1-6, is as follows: EPEVTQTPSHQVTQMGQEVILRCVPISNHLYFYWYRQILGQKVEFLVSFYNNEISEKSEIFDDQFSVERPDGSNFTLKIRSTKLEDSAMYFCASSVGGTGNNSPLHFGNGTRLTVT.

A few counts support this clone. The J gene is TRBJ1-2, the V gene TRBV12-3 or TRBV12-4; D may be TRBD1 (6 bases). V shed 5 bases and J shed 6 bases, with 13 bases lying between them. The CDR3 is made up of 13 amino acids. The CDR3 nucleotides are TGTGCCAGCAGTGGCAGGGGTCTCAATGGCTACACCTTC. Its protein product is CASSGRGLNGYTF.

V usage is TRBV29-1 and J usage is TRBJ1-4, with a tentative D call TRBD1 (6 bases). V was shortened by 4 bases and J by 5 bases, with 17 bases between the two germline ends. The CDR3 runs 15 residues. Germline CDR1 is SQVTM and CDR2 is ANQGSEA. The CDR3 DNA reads TGCAGCGTTGTAGACCCCCAGGGGAGCAATGAAAAACTGTTTTTT. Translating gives CSVVDPQGSNEKLFF.

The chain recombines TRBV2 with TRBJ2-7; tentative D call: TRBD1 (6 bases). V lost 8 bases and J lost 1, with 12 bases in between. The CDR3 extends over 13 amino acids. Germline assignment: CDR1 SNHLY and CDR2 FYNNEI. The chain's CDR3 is CASLKGTSYEQYF. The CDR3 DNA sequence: TGTGCCAGCTTAAAGGGGACATCCTACGAGCAGTACTTC.

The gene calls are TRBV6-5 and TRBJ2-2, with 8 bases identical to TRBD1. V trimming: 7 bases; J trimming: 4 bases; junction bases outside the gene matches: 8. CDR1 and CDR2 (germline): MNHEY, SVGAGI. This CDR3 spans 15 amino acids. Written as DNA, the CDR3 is TGTGCCAGCACCCGGACAGGGTGGGTCACCGGGGAGCTGTTTTTT. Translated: CASTRTGWVTGELFF.